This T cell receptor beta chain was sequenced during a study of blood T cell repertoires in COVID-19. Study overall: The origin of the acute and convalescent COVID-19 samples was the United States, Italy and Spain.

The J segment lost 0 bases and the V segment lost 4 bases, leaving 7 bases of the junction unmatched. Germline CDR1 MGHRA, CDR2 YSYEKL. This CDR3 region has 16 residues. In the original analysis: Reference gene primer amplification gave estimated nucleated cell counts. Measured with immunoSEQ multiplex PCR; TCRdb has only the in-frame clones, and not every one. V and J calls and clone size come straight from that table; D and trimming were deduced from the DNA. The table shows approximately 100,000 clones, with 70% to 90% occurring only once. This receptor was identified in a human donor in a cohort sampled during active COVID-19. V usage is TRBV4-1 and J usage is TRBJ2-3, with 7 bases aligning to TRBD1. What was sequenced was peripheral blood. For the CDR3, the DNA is TGCGCCAGCAGCCCACGACAGGGAACCAGCACAGATACGCAGTATTTT. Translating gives CASSPRQGTSTDTQYF.